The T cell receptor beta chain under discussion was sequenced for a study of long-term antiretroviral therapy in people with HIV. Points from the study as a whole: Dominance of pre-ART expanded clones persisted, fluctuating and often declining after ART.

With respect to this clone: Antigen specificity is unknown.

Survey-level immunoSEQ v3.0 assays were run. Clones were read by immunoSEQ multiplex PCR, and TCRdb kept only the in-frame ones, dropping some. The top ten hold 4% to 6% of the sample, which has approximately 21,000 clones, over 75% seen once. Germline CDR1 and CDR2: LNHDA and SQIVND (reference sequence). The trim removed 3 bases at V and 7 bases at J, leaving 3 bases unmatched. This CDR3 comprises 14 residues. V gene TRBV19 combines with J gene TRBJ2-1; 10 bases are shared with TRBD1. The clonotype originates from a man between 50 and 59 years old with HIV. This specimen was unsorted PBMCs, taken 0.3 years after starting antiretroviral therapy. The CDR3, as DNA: TGTGCCAGTAGTATCGGGACAGGGGCAAATGAGCAGTTCTTC. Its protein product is CASSIGTGANEQFF.